The present TCR beta chain was sequenced within a study of cytomegalovirus exposure and HLA in healthy donors. The CDR3 has 16 amino acids. V lost 4 bases, J lost 2 bases, and 11 bases stayed unmatched. Comments on this clone: No antigen is known for it.

Study-level points and caveats: Most observed TCR sequences were rare, whereas some public TCRs were detected in many donors. Previously analyzed data showed that most TCR beta V segments were productive at a frequency of about 87% or about 30%. It was taken for granted in presence/absence analyses that sequencing depth across donors was roughly uniform. The authors listed around 150 TCR beta chains as cytomegalovirus-associated.

Amplification used 60 Vbeta primers and 13 Jbeta primers. Here immunoSEQ multiplex PCR was the method, and the copy in TCRdb shows in-frame clones only, minus some. The sample has fewer than 250,000 clones, roughly 79% seen once; the top ten hold about 1.8%. The sequencing input was PBMCs. This receptor was identified in a man aged 18 to 35 in good health and CMV-seronegative. V is TRBV5-3 and J is TRBJ2-7; the match to TRBD1 covers 8 bases. TRBV5-3 is identified as an open reading frame with a role that is uncertain. The CDR3, as DNA: TGTGCCAGAAGCGGTATCACGGGACAGGTCCCCTACGAGCAGTACTTC. Translating it yields CARSGITGQVPYEQYF.